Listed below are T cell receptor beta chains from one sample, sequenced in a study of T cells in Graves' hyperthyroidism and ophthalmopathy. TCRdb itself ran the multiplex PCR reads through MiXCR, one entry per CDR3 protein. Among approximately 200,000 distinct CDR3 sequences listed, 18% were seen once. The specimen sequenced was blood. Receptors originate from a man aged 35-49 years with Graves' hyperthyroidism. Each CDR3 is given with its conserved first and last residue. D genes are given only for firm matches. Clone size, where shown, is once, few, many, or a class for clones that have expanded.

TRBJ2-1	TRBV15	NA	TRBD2	TGTGCCACCAGCACCAGGGCCGGGACTAGCGGGGGGGCTTACAATGAGCAGTTCTTC	CATSTRAGTSGGAYNEQFF
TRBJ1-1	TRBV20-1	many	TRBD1	TGCAGTGTCCGCCAGGGGGCTGGCGCTGAAGCTTTCTTT	CSVRQGAGAEAFF
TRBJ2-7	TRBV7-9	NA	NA	TGTGCCAGCAGCTTAGGGGGTCAGTACGAGCAGTACTTC	CASSLGGQYEQYF
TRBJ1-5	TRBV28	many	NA	TGTGCCAGCAGTTCCTATCTGGGAGCCCAGCATTTT	CASSSYLGAQHF
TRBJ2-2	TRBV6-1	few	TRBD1	TGTGCCAGCAGGATGGGGGAGGGACAGGGCTTGTCAAGGGACACCGGGGAGCTGTTTTTT	CASRMGEGQGLSRDTGELFF
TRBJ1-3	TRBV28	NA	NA	TGTGCCAGCAGTTCGGACAGAGCTTCTGGAAACACCATATATTTT	CASSSDRASGNTIYF
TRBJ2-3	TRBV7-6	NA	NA	TGTGCCAGCAGCGTACCGGGACAAAATATAGATACGCAGTATTTT	CASSVPGQNIDTQYF
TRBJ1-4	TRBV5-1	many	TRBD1	TGCGCCAGCAGCTCCGGACAGGCCTTGGGGGAAAAACTGTTTTTT	CASSSGQALGEKLFF
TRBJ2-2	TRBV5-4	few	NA	TGTGCCAGCAGCTCGGACCCTGACACCGGGGAGCTGTTTTTT	CASSSDPDTGELFF
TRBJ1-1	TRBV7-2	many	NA	TGTGCCAGCAGAAGAGGGGGCACTGAAGCTTTCTTT	CASRRGGTEAFF
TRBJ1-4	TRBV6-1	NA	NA	TGTGCCAGCAGTGCCAATGAAAAACTGTTTTTT	CASSANEKLFF
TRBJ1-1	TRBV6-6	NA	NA	TGTGCCAGCAGTTACTCGAAAGGGGGAGAAGCTTTCTTT	CASSYSKGGEAFF
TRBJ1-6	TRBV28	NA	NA	TGTGCCAGCGGACATAAGACCGGGCTATATAATTCACCCCTCCACTTT	CASGHKTGLYNSPLHF
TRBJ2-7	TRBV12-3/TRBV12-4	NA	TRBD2	TGTGCCAGCAGTCCCCTATTGCGGCGGGAGACCTACGAGCAGTACTTC	CASSPLLRRETYEQYF
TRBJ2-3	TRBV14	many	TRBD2	TGTGCCAGCAGCCAAGGATACCGCGGGGGGGCTCGCAGCACAGATACGCAGTATTTT	CASSQGYRGGARSTDTQYF
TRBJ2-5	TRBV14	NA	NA	TGTGCCAGCAGCCAATACCAAGAGACCCAGTACTTC	CASSQYQETQYF
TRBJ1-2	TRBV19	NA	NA	TGTGCCAGTAGTATAGTTACACAGGGAATCGGCTATGGCTACACCTTC	CASSIVTQGIGYGYTF
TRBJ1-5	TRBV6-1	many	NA	TGTGCCAGCAGCTACAAGTGGGGGGCCAATCAGCCCCAGCATTTT	CASSYKWGANQPQHF
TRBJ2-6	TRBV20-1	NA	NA	TGCAGCGCCTTAGGAGGGGGAGCGTCTGGGGCCAACGTCCTGACTTTC	CSALGGGASGANVLTF
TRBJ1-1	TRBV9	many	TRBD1	TGTGCCAGCAGCCCAAGGACAGGGGCGAACACTGAAGCTTTCTTT	CASSPRTGANTEAFF
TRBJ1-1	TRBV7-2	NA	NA	TGTGCCAGCAGCTTAGGAAGGGTTGGGAACACTGAAGCTTTCTTT	CASSLGRVGNTEAFF
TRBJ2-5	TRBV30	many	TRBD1	TGTGCCTGGAGTGTACAGGGGGCTCAAGAGACCCAGTACTTC	CAWSVQGAQETQYF
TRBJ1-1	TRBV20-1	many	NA	TGCAGTGCTAGAAAACAGGGCTTGGAAGAAGCTTTCTTT	CSARKQGLEEAFF
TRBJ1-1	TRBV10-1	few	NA	TGCGCCAGCAGTGAGGACGAAAACACTGAAGCTTTCTTT	CASSEDENTEAFF
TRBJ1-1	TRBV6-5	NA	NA	TGTGCCAGCAGTTACTCAACCCCGACTGAAGCTTTCTTT	CASSYSTPTEAFF
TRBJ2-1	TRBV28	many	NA	TGTGCCAGCATCGGGGTAATCAATCACAATGAGCAGTTCTTC	CASIGVINHNEQFF
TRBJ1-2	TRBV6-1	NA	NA	TGTGCCAGCAGAGTTGAGTTTGTCACAAACTATGGCTACACCTTC	CASRVEFVTNYGYTF
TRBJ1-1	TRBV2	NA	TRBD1	TGTGCCAGCAGTATTACGGCAGGGGGCAAGAATGCTTTCTTT	CASSITAGGKNAFF
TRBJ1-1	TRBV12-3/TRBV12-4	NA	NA	TGTGCCAGCGGCCTTTGGGACAATCTGGGCACTGAAGCTTCCTTT	CASGLWDNLGTEASF
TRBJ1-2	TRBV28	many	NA	TGTGCCAGCAGGACAGACCTAGGGGCTAATGGCTACACCTTC	CASRTDLGANGYTF
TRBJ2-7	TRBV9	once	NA	TGTGCCAGCAGCGTAGAGGGCGGGGCCACCTACGAGCAGTACTTC	CASSVEGGATYEQYF
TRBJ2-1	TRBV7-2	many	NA	TGTGCCAGCAGCTTAACAGGGTCCTTCTACAATGAGCAGTTCTTC	CASSLTGSFYNEQFF
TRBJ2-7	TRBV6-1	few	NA	TGTGCCAGCGAATCGACCGTTTCCTACGAGCAGTACTTC	CASESTVSYEQYF
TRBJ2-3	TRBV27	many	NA	TGTGCCAGCAGTCCCACCCCCACAGATACGCAGTATTTT	CASSPTPTDTQYF
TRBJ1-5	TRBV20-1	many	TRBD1	TGCAGTGTCGGACAGGGTCATCAGCCCCAGCATTTT	CSVGQGHQPQHF
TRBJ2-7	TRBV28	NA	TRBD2	TGTGCCAGCAGTCGACTAGCGGGAGAGGTCACGCAGTACTTC	CASSRLAGEVTQYF
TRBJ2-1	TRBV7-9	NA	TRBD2	TGTGCCAGCAGCCCGAGCGGGGTGGTTGGAAATGAGCAGTTCTTC	CASSPSGVVGNEQFF
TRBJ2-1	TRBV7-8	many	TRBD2	TGTGCCAGCAGCCCCGATGGGCCGATCGGGGGGGAGCAGTTCTTC	CASSPDGPIGGEQFF
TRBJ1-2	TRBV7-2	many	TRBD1	TGTGCCAGCAGCCTGGGACAGGGGGGATATGGCTACACCTTC	CASSLGQGGYGYTF
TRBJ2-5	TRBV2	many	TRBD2	TGTGCCAGCACCGGGACTAGCGGGGGCCGCCAAGAGACCCAGTACTTC	CASTGTSGGRQETQYF
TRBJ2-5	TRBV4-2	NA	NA	TGTGCCAGCAGCCAAGGGGGTGCCCAAGAGACCCAGTACTTC	CASSQGGAQETQYF
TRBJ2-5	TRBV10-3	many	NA	TGTGCCATCTCTCTTGGGGGTCGGGCCGAGACCCAGTACTTC	CAISLGGRAETQYF
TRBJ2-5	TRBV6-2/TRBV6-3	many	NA	TGTGCCAGCAGTTTGGATGAAGAGACCCAGTACTTC	CASSLDEETQYF
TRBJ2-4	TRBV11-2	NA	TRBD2	TGTGCCAGCAGCCCCCGGCGGGGGGGCGGCAAAAACATTCAGTACTTC	CASSPRRGGGKNIQYF
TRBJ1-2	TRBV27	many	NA	TGTGCCAGCAGTGATACCAGGGGTAGGAAAGGCTACACCTTC	CASSDTRGRKGYTF
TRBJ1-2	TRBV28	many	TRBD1	TGTGCCAGCAGTCCCGGACAGGGCTATGGCTACACCTTC	CASSPGQGYGYTF
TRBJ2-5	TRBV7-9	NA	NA	TGTGCCAGCAGCCCCGGGACCCTGAACGTAAAAGAGACCCAGTACTTC	CASSPGTLNVKETQYF
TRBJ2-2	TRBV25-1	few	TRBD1	TGTGCCAGCAGGCCCGGGACAGGGTATAGTCCCGGGGAGCTGTTTTTT	CASRPGTGYSPGELFF
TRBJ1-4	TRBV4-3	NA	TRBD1	TGCGCCAGCAGCCAAGTAGGACAGGGATATGAAAAACTGTTTTTT	CASSQVGQGYEKLFF
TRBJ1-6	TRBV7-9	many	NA	TGTGCCAGCAGCCCAGGGATCGGAGGAGATTCACCCCTCCACTTT	CASSPGIGGDSPLHF
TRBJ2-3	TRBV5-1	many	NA	TGCGCCAGCAGCCCTGGTCAAGCCATAGATACGCAGTATTTT	CASSPGQAIDTQYF
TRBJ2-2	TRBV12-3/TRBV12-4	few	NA	TGTGCCAGCAGTTTGCTACAGGCGCAGGGGTACACCGGGGAGCTGTTTTTT	CASSLLQAQGYTGELFF
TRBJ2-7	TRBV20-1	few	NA	TGCAGTGTCGGCGCGGATTTAAACCAATACGAGCAGTACTTC	CSVGADLNQYEQYF
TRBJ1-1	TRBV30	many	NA	TGTGCCTGGAAACCCGCGTTGACTGAAGCTTTCTTT	CAWKPALTEAFF
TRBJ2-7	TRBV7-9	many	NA	TGTGCCAGCAGCAGGAACCGGGACGTCGTCCACGAGCAGTACTTC	CASSRNRDVVHEQYF
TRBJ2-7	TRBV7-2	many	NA	TGTGCCAGCAGCTTTTCCATAATCTACGAGCAGTACTTC	CASSFSIIYEQYF
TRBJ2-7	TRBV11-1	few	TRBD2	TGTGCCAGCAGCACGACTAGCGGGGGGGCGAAGGAGCAGTACTTC	CASSTTSGGAKEQYF
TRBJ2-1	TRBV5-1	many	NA	TGCGCCAGCAGCTTACGGGACGGACTATACAATGAGCAGTTCTTC	CASSLRDGLYNEQFF
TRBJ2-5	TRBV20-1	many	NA	TGCAGTGCGGAGAGGCCCGGGGGCGGGGAGACCCAGTACTTC	CSAERPGGGETQYF